These T cell receptor beta chains were read from a single sample in a study of shared clonotypes between healthy human individuals. Assay: immunoSEQ multiplex PCR; the TCRdb copy retains only in-frame clones and omits some. The sample lists about 600,000 clones, around three quarters occurring once. The sample comprised PBMCs. The source is a woman aged 40-49 years in good health. Some clones in this sample may be carry-over from other donors' samples. The CDR3 runs from the conserved cysteine through the conserved F or W. The D gene is left open where the match is weak. Size is omitted from some rows. Given values are once, few, many or a class for expanded clones.

V gene: TRBV28; J gene: TRBJ2-7; clone size: .; D gene: TRBD2; CDR3 DNA: TGTGCCAGCAGTTTCCCTAGCGGGATACTATACGAGCAGTACTTC; CDR3 protein: CASSFPSGILYEQYF
V gene: TRBV27; J gene: TRBJ1-5; clone size: .; D gene: TRBD1; CDR3 DNA: TGTGCCAGCAGTCCGCAGGGACAGGCCAATCAGCCCCAGCATTTT; CDR3 protein: CASSPQGQANQPQHF
V gene: TRBV19; J gene: TRBJ2-7; clone size: .; D gene: .; CDR3 DNA: TGTGCCAGTAGTATAGGAGGGGACACTTCCTACGAGCAGTACTTC; CDR3 protein: CASSIGGDTSYEQYF
V gene: TRBV5-4; J gene: TRBJ2-2; clone size: .; D gene: .; CDR3 DNA: TGTGCCAGCAGCCCCGACAGTATAAACACCGGGGAGCTGTTTTTT; CDR3 protein: CASSPDSINTGELFF
V gene: TRBV6-1; J gene: TRBJ2-7; clone size: .; D gene: TRBD2; CDR3 DNA: TGTGCCGGCAGTGAGGGACTAGCGGGGGGCTACGAGCAGTACTTC; CDR3 protein: CAGSEGLAGGYEQYF
V gene: TRBV28; J gene: TRBJ1-6; clone size: .; D gene: .; CDR3 DNA: TGTGCCAGCAGTACCAGTTCACCCCTCCACTTT; CDR3 protein: CASSTSSPLHF
V gene: TRBV15; J gene: TRBJ2-7; clone size: .; D gene: TRBD2; CDR3 DNA: TGTGCCACCAGCAGAGCGGGAGGCCCCTACGAGCAGTACTTC; CDR3 protein: CATSRAGGPYEQYF
V gene: TRBV27; J gene: TRBJ1-1; clone size: .; D gene: .; CDR3 DNA: TGTGCCAGCAGTTTATCGAAGAACACTGAAGCTTTCTTT; CDR3 protein: CASSLSKNTEAFF
V gene: TRBV7-9; J gene: TRBJ2-2; clone size: .; D gene: .; CDR3 DNA: TGTGCCAGCAGCCTCCAGGGCGGGGAGCTGTTTTTT; CDR3 protein: CASSLQGGELFF
V gene: TRBV5-1; J gene: TRBJ2-6; clone size: .; D gene: TRBD2; CDR3 DNA: TGCGCCAGCAGCCCAGGGACTAGCGGTAACTCTGGGGCCAACGTCCTGACTTTC; CDR3 protein: CASSPGTSGNSGANVLTF
V gene: TRBV30; J gene: TRBJ2-7; clone size: many; D gene: .; CDR3 DNA: TGTGCCTGGAGTGTAAGGGAATACGAGCAGTACTTC; CDR3 protein: CAWSVREYEQYF
V gene: TRBV2; J gene: TRBJ1-2; clone size: few; D gene: .; CDR3 DNA: TGTGCCAGCAGAGAGTATTTGGCCACCTTC; CDR3 protein: CASREYLATF
V gene: TRBV7-3; J gene: TRBJ2-5; clone size: few; D gene: .; CDR3 DNA: TGTGCCAGCAGCTTAATACAGTACCAAGAGACCCAGTACTTC; CDR3 protein: CASSLIQYQETQYF
V gene: TRBV28; J gene: TRBJ1-5; clone size: .; D gene: TRBD1; CDR3 DNA: TGTGCCAGCAGCATCCTGACAGGGGGCGGCCAGCCCCAGCATTTT; CDR3 protein: CASSILTGGGQPQHF
V gene: TRBV2; J gene: TRBJ1-2; clone size: .; D gene: .; CDR3 DNA: TGTGCCAGCAGTGGGTCGAAGGGTGGTGGCTACACCTTC; CDR3 protein: CASSGSKGGGYTF
V gene: TRBV6-5; J gene: TRBJ2-5; clone size: .; D gene: .; CDR3 DNA: TGTGCCAGCAGACCAAGACTTTTGGGGAGGGAGACCCAGTACTTC; CDR3 protein: CASRPRLLGRETQYF
V gene: TRBV30; J gene: TRBJ2-5; clone size: .; D gene: .; CDR3 DNA: TGTGTCTGGAGTGTATTGGGAGAGACCCAGTACTTC; CDR3 protein: CVWSVLGETQYF
V gene: TRBV19; J gene: TRBJ1-2; clone size: .; D gene: .; CDR3 DNA: TGTGCCAGTAGCCCGAGGGGGAGGAGATATGGCTACACCTTC; CDR3 protein: CASSPRGRRYGYTF
V gene: TRBV25-1; J gene: TRBJ2-1; clone size: .; D gene: .; CDR3 DNA: TGTGCCAGCAGTGAAAGGGGGAAAATTGAAAGCTCCTACAATGAGCAGTTCTTC; CDR3 protein: CASSERGKIESSYNEQFF
V gene: TRBV2; J gene: TRBJ2-7; clone size: .; D gene: .; CDR3 DNA: TGTGCCAGCAAGAGGGGGGTAGGGTACGAGCAGTACTTC; CDR3 protein: CASKRGVGYEQYF
V gene: TRBV25-1; J gene: TRBJ2-3; clone size: .; D gene: TRBD2; CDR3 DNA: TGTGCCAGCAAAGGTAGCGGGAGAGCGAGTAGCACAGATACGCAGTATTTT; CDR3 protein: CASKGSGRASSTDTQYF
V gene: TRBV27; J gene: TRBJ2-1; clone size: .; D gene: TRBD2; CDR3 DNA: TGTGCCAGCAGTGGTCGTCTTAGCGGGACTTTCAATGAGCAGTTCTTC; CDR3 protein: CASSGRLSGTFNEQFF
V gene: TRBV19; J gene: TRBJ2-7; clone size: few; D gene: TRBD2; CDR3 DNA: TGTGCCAGTAATTCACTAGCGGGGACCGAGCAGTACTTC; CDR3 protein: CASNSLAGTEQYF
V gene: TRBV11-3; J gene: TRBJ2-5; clone size: .; D gene: .; CDR3 DNA: TGTGCCAGCAGCCCTCAGGGAGGAGGAGAGACCCAGTACTTC; CDR3 protein: CASSPQGGGETQYF
V gene: TRBV5-4; J gene: TRBJ1-1; clone size: .; D gene: .; CDR3 DNA: TGTGCCAGCAGCATCGACGGACTGGACACTGAAGCTTTCTTT; CDR3 protein: CASSIDGLDTEAFF
V gene: TRBV28; J gene: TRBJ2-6; clone size: .; D gene: TRBD2; CDR3 DNA: TGTGCCAGCAGTTTATGGGTGCTAGCGGGAGATCCTGGGGCCAACGTCCTGACTTTC; CDR3 protein: CASSLWVLAGDPGANVLTF
V gene: TRBV4-2; J gene: TRBJ1-5; clone size: few; D gene: .; CDR3 DNA: TGTGCCAGCAGCCAAGAAGTACAGGGCCGTAATCAGCCCCAGCATTTT; CDR3 protein: CASSQEVQGRNQPQHF
V gene: TRBV28; J gene: TRBJ1-1; clone size: .; D gene: .; CDR3 DNA: TGTGCCAGCAGACCGGGACCGGCTGACACTGAAGCTTTCTTT; CDR3 protein: CASRPGPADTEAFF
V gene: TRBV29-1; J gene: TRBJ1-2; clone size: .; D gene: .; CDR3 DNA: TGCAGCGTCCGAGTAGGGGATGGCTACACCTTC; CDR3 protein: CSVRVGDGYTF
V gene: TRBV12-2; J gene: TRBJ2-2; clone size: .; D gene: .; CDR3 DNA: TGTGCAAGCCCCTTGCGGAGGGCTAGCCGACTCACCGGGGAGCTGTTTTTT; CDR3 protein: CASPLRRASRLTGELFF
V gene: TRBV30; J gene: TRBJ2-5; clone size: once; D gene: .; CDR3 DNA: TGTGCCTGGGACGTAGGGGGGGAGACCCAGTACTTC; CDR3 protein: CAWDVGGETQYF
V gene: TRBV6-5; J gene: TRBJ2-3; clone size: many; D gene: .; CDR3 DNA: TGTGCCAGCAGTCCGGGCGGTGGGGCGCAGTATTTT; CDR3 protein: CASSPGGGAQYF
V gene: TRBV28; J gene: TRBJ1-5; clone size: .; D gene: .; CDR3 DNA: TGTGCCAGCAGTGTGGCGTGGCAGGGCGGTGAGCCCCAGCATTTT; CDR3 protein: CASSVAWQGGEPQHF
V gene: TRBV5-1; J gene: TRBJ1-3; clone size: .; D gene: TRBD1; CDR3 DNA: TGCGCCAGCAGCGACCCGGGACAGGGGCTTATATATTTT; CDR3 protein: CASSDPGQGLIYF
V gene: TRBV7-8; J gene: TRBJ2-1; clone size: .; D gene: TRBD2; CDR3 DNA: TGTGCCAGCAGCTTATTCCAGAGGGCTTGGGGGGGCTCCTACAATGAGCAGTTCTTC; CDR3 protein: CASSLFQRAWGGSYNEQFF
V gene: TRBV2; J gene: TRBJ1-5; clone size: many; D gene: .; CDR3 DNA: TGTGCCAGCAGTGAATCGGGGGGGCTATCGCCCCAGCATTTT; CDR3 protein: CASSESGGLSPQHF
V gene: TRBV7-2; J gene: TRBJ2-7; clone size: .; D gene: .; CDR3 DNA: TGTGCCAGCAGCTTAGGAGGTTATTGGTACTTC; CDR3 protein: CASSLGGYWYF
V gene: TRBV19; J gene: TRBJ2-6; clone size: .; D gene: TRBD1; CDR3 DNA: TGTGCCAGTAGCCCGGACAGGGGGGGGCTCTCTGGGGCCAACGTCCTGACTTTC; CDR3 protein: CASSPDRGGLSGANVLTF